The TCR beta chain under discussion was sequenced for a study of shared clonotypes between healthy human individuals. Every immunoSEQ plate was one replicate of a subset's evenly spread DNA. Sequencing was performed with immunoSEQ multiplex PCR; in TCRdb, only in-frame clones are kept and a portion is missing. Here the sample spans 980,000 or so clones, about three quarters being singletons. Overall study findings and caveats: When naive CD4 clonotypes were compared across a few donors, roughly 4.9% were shared.

The sample holds a few counts of this clone. Its antigen remains unidentified. The CDR3 consists of 17 residues. Trimming stripped 1 base from V and 6 bases from J, with 19 bases between. Germline V gives CDR1 ENHRY, CDR2 SYGVKD. The chain combines TRBV10-3 with TRBJ2-1; possibly TRBD1 for D (6 bases). Sequencing used memory CD4+ T cells sorted from blood. The subset was: CD45RA-negative fraction. The sequence derives from a man between 18 and 29 years old in good health. As DNA, the CDR3 is TGTGCCATCAGTGAGTTAGGCTGGCAGGGGATTGCCAATGAGCAGTTCTTC. Its protein product is CAISELGWQGIANEQFF.